The 4 T cell receptor beta chains presented below share a single source sample, sequenced in a study of CD8 T cells in ankylosing spondylitis. One entry per CDR3 protein results from TCRdb running MiXCR on the 5' RACE reads. Among fewer than 130,000 distinct CDR3 sequences, 24% were seen once, and the ten largest hold approximately 13%. Sequencing was performed on synovial fluid, either unsorted or a sorted T cell fraction (not recorded which). All receptors derive from a male donor with ankylosing spondylitis.

The chain carries TRBV3-1 and TRBJ1-6; D is ambiguous. Trimming took 4 bases from V and 9 from J, leaving 7 bases between them. CDR1 is LGHDT and CDR2 is YNNKEL in the germline V gene (reference sequence). This CDR3 is built from 12 residues. The CDR3 loop is CASSRMGSPLHF. In nucleotides, the CDR3 is TGTGCCAGCAGCCGGATGGGTTCACCCCTCCACTTT.

This clonotype was observed a handful of times. The chain has TRBV5-5 and TRBJ2-7; tentatively, D is TRBD2 (6 bases). V gave up 0 bases and J gave up 1 base, with 14 bases separating them. Germline V gives CDR1 SGHKS, CDR2 YYEKEE (reference sequence). The CDR3 sequence is 16 residues long. The CDR3 loop reads CASSLELGGVSYEQYV. CDR3 DNA: TGTGCCAGCAGCTTGGAGCTGGGCGGGGTGTCCTACGAGCAGTACGTC.

V is TRBV20-1 and J is TRBJ2-1, with 10 bases aligning to TRBD2. The V and J ends lost 6 bases and 5 bases, in that order; junction bases with no gene match: 10. CDR1 and CDR2 from the germline V gene are DFQATT and SNEGSKA (reference sequence). This CDR3 region has 15 residues. The CDR3 bases are TGCAGTGCCTCACCCGGGACTAGCGACCACAATGAGCAGTTCTTC. The encoded protein is CSASPGTSDHNEQFF.

The V and J genes are TRBV13 and TRBJ2-3; 7 bases map to TRBD2. Trimming removed 5 bases from V and 2 bases from J; junction bases left unmatched: 10. Germline assignment: CDR1 PRHDT and CDR2 FYEKMQ (reference sequence). This CDR3 region has 16 residues. CDR3 nucleotides: TGTGCCAGCAGCCCCCGGGGAGCGGGGCACACAGATACGCAGTATTTT. Encoded protein: CASSPRGAGHTDTQYF. The full variable domain, completed using reference TRBV13 and TRBJ2-3, is AAGVIQSPRHLIKEKRETATLKCYPIPRHDTVYWYQQGPGQDPQFLISFYEKMQSDKGSIPDRFSAQQFSDYHSELNMSSLELGDSALYFCASSPRGAGHTDTQYFGPGTRLTVL.